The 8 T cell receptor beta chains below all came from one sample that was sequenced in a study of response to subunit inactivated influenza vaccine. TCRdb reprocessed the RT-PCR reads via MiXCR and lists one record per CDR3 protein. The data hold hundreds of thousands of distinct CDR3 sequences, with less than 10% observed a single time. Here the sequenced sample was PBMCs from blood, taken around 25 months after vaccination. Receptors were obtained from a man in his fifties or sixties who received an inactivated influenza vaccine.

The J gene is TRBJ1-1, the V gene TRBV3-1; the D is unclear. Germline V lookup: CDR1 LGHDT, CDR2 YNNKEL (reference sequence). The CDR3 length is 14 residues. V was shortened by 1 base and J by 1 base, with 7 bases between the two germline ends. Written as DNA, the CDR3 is TGTGCCAGCAGCCAAGGGCAGAGGAACACTGAAGCTTTCTTT. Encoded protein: CASSQGQRNTEAFF.

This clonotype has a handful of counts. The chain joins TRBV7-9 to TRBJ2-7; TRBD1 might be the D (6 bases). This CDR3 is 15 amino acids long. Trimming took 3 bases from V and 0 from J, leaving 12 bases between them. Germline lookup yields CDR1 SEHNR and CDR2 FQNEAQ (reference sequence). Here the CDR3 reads CASSFGGAHSYEQYF. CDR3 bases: TGTGCCAGCAGCTTTGGGGGCGCCCACTCCTACGAGCAGTACTTC.

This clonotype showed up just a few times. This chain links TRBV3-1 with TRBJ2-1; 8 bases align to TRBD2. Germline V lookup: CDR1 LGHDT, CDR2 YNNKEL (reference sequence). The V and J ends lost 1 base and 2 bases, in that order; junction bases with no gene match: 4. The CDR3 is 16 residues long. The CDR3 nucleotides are TGTGCCAGCAGCCAAGGGATCGGGAGGGCCTACAATGAGCAGTTCTTC. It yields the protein CASSQGIGRAYNEQFF.

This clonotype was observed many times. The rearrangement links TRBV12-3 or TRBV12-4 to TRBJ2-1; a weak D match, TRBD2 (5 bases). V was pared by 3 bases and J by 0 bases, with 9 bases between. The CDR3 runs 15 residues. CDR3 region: CASSLGSGSYNEQFF. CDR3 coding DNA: TGTGCCAGCAGTTTGGGGAGCGGCTCCTACAATGAGCAGTTCTTC.

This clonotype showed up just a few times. The CDR3 nucleotides are TGCAGTGCTAGTCTACAGGGTAGTATGGACTATGGCTACACCTTC. Encoded protein: CSASLQGSMDYGYTF. V is TRBV20-1 and J is TRBJ1-2, with a possible D match to TRBD1 (6 bases). Germline V gives CDR1 DFQATT, CDR2 SNEGSKA (reference sequence). V was cut by 3 bases and J by 3 bases, with 17 bases left in between. The CDR3 runs 15 residues.

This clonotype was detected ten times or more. In nucleotides, the CDR3 is TGCAGTGCTAGGGCCCTCCGCAGCACAGATACGCAGTATTTT. Protein product: CSARALRSTDTQYF. The gene calls are TRBV20-1 and TRBJ2-3, with D uncertain. The CDR3 runs 14 residues. From germline, CDR1 is DFQATT and CDR2 SNEGSKA (reference sequence). V was clipped by 3 bases and J by 0 bases, with 10 bases between them.

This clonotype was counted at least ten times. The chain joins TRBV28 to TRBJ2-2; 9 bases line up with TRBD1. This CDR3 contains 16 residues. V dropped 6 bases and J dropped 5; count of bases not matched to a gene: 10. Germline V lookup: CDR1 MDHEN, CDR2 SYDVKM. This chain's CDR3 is CASRRTGTGRTGELFF. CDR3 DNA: TGTGCCAGCAGACGGACCGGGACAGGGAGAACCGGGGAGCTGTTTTTT.

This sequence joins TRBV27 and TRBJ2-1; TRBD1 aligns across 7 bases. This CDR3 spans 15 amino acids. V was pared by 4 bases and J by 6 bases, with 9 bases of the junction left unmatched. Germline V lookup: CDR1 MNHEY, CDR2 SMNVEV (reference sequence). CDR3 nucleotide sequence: TGTGCCAGCAGTTACGGGACAGCTCCCACCAATGAGCAGTTCTTC. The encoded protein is CASSYGTAPTNEQFF.